A single sample gave rise to the 23 T cell receptor beta chains below, sequenced in a study of T-cell memory formation after mild COVID-19. TCRdb re-called the 5' RACE reads with MiXCR, one entry per CDR3 protein. The sample includes around 300,000 distinct CDR3 sequences, under 20% of them seen just once. Sequenced input: PBMCs or a T cell subset sorted from them (not recorded which). These receptors were obtained from a man aged 18 to 29 who had mild COVID-19 (a few samples of this study predate the infection). Cell type and time point are not known.

The CDR3 DNA reads as TGTGCCTGGAGTGTCAGTTACATTCAGTACTTC. Amino acids: CAWSVSYIQYF. The chain uses TRBV30 and TRBJ2-4; D ambiguous. CDR1 and CDR2 (germline): GTSNPN, SVGIG (reference sequence). The length of the CDR3 is 11 residues. Trimming removed 0 bases at V and 8 bases at J, with 5 bases between.

The J gene is TRBJ1-2, the V gene TRBV5-1, with TRBD1 as a possible D gene (5 bases). The length of the CDR3 is 13 residues. Trimming shortened V by 7 bases and J by 5 bases, and 15 bases separated the two germline ends. Germline V gene sequence: CDR1 SGHRS, CDR2 YFSETQ. The CDR3 DNA reads as TGCGCCAGCCGGGCTGCACAGGATTATGGCTACACCTTC. Its translation: CASRAAQDYGYTF.

This clonotype was counted ten times or more. The V gene is TRBV7-9, the J gene TRBJ2-7, with D possibly TRBD2 on 6 matching bases. Between the trimmed V and J ends, which lost 5 bases and 1 base, there was a span of 9 bases. Germline CDR1 and CDR2: SEHNR and FQNEAQ (reference sequence). The CDR3 has 13 amino acids. CDR3 in DNA: TGTGCCAGCAGCCGGGACTCTTCCTACGAGCAGTACGTC. Translating gives CASSRDSSYEQYV.

This clonotype was seen more than once but under ten times. The CDR3: CASSLLAGLTGANVLTF. The CDR3 DNA reads as TGTGCCAGCAGCCTGTTGGCAGGCCTTACTGGGGCCAACGTCCTGACTTTC. The chain links TRBV27 to TRBJ2-6; D is unclear. CDR1 is MNHEY and CDR2 is SMNVEV in the germline V gene (reference sequence). V shed 6 bases and J shed 2 bases, with 17 bases lying between them. The CDR3 has 17 amino acids.

The rearrangement joins TRBV4-2 to TRBJ2-3; 14 bases are shared with TRBD2. The CDR3 totals 15 residues. Germline CDR1 is LGHNA and CDR2 is YNFKEQ. The junction had 0 bases not matched to a gene; V was cut back by 1 base and J by 6 bases. The CDR3 sequence: CASSQGLAGGDTQYF. CDR3 sequence (DNA): TGTGCCAGCAGCCAAGGACTAGCGGGGGGGGATACGCAGTATTTT.

The chain joins TRBV6-2 or TRBV6-3 to TRBJ2-7; no reliable D call. The CDR3 covers 12 residues. Deletions cut 10 bases from V and 3 bases from J, with 13 bases between. Germline lookup yields CDR1 MNHEY and CDR2 SVGEGT. CDR3 residues: CATTGRIYEQYF. CDR3 nucleotides: TGTGCCACCACGGGCAGAATCTACGAGCAGTACTTC.

This chain uses TRBV19 with TRBJ1-3; D is possibly TRBD1 (5 bases). The germline V gene encodes CDR1 LNHDA and CDR2 SQIVND (reference sequence). Trimming shortened V by 5 bases and J by 0 bases, and 14 bases separated the two germline ends. This CDR3 comprises 16 residues. This CDR3 is CASSRGYGSSGNTIYF. In DNA, the CDR3 is TGTGCCAGTAGTCGGGGCTACGGGAGCTCTGGAAACACCATATATTTT.

The chain links TRBV15 to TRBJ2-5, with TRBD2 identical over 8 bases. This CDR3 spans 16 amino acids. Germline V gene lookup returns CDR1 LNHNV and CDR2 YYDKDF (reference sequence). The V segment lost 3 bases and the J segment 2 bases; nucleotides outside the gene matches: 8. In nucleotides, the CDR3 is TGTGCCACCAGCAGGATAGGACTAGCAAGACAAGAGACCCAGTACTTC. Amino acid sequence: CATSRIGLARQETQYF. The full variable domain, completed using reference TRBV15 and TRBJ2-5, is DAMVIQNPRYQVTQFGKPVTLSCSQTLNHNVMYWYQQKSSQAPKLLFHYYDKDFNNEADTPDNFQSRRPNTSFCFLDIRSPGLGDTAMYLCATSRIGLARQETQYFGPGTRLLVL.

This clonotype was seen only a few times. The chain couples TRBV20-1 to TRBJ1-2; D gene uncertain. The CDR3 extends over 14 amino acids. Germline V gene lookup returns CDR1 DFQATT and CDR2 SNEGSKA (reference sequence). With 0 bases removed from V and 4 bases from J, the gap between germline ends came to 12 bases. CDR3 sequence (DNA): TGCAGTGCTAGAGATCAGCAAAACAGCTATGGCTACACCTTC. This codes for CSARDQQNSYGYTF.

This clonotype has a handful of counts. This sequence joins TRBV20-1 and TRBJ1-5; a weak D match, TRBD1 (6 bases). V was cut by 6 bases and J by 3 bases, with 12 bases left in between. This CDR3 has 13 amino acids. Germline CDR1 reads DFQATT; CDR2 reads SNEGSKA (reference sequence). The CDR3 region has the DNA TGCAGTGCAAGTGGACAGCCCAATCAGCCCCAGCATTTT. Translating gives CSASGQPNQPQHF.

V is TRBV9 and J is TRBJ1-1, with a possible D match to TRBD1 (6 bases). The germline CDR1 and CDR2 sequences are SGDLS and YYNGEE. This CDR3 has 17 amino acids. Trimming left V 0 bases short and J 4 bases short, with 19 bases between. This chain's CDR3 is CASSVEGFGRGGTEAFF. CDR3 sequence (DNA): TGTGCCAGCAGCGTAGAGGGTTTTGGCAGGGGAGGCACTGAAGCTTTCTTT.

J is TRBJ2-2 and V is TRBV27, with 7 bases that match TRBD2. This CDR3 has 17 amino acids. V trimming: 3 bases; J trimming: 3 bases; junction bases outside the gene matches: 10. Per germline, CDR1 MNHEY and CDR2 SMNVEV (reference sequence). DNA for the CDR3: TGTGCCAGCAGTTTGGGCGGACCGGGAGGTCACACCGGGGAGCTGTTTTTT. Protein sequence: CASSLGGPGGHTGELFF.

This rearrangement joins TRBV15 to TRBJ2-2, with D possibly matching TRBD1 (6 bases). The ends were cut back, 0 bases at V and 6 bases at J, with 8 bases in the middle. CDR1 and CDR2 from the germline V gene are LNHNV and YYDKDF (reference sequence). This CDR3 contains 14 residues. CDR3 loop: CATSREQGSGELFF. Here the CDR3 DNA reads TGTGCCACCAGCAGAGAACAGGGATCCGGGGAGCTGTTTTTT.

This clonotype was seen a handful of times. The V and J genes are TRBV5-1 and TRBJ2-5; 9 bases map to TRBD2. V gave up 2 bases and J gave up 1 base; unmatched junction bases: 6. The CDR3 runs 16 residues. Germline loops: CDR1 SGHRS, CDR2 YFSETQ. The CDR3 reads CASSFDVSGGQETQYF. In DNA form, the CDR3 reads TGCGCCAGCAGCTTCGACGTTAGCGGGGGCCAAGAGACCCAGTACTTC.

This clonotype was observed a handful of times. The chain combines TRBV5-1 with TRBJ2-1; weak D call: TRBD2 (6 bases). V was clipped by 5 bases and J by 2 bases, with 17 bases between them. CDR1 is SGHRS and CDR2 is YFSETQ in the germline V gene. This CDR3 spans 16 amino acids. The CDR3 here is CASRPWAGYTYNEQFF. For the CDR3, the DNA is TGCGCCAGCAGGCCCTGGGCGGGGTATACCTACAATGAGCAGTTCTTC.

The rearrangement links TRBV6-6 to TRBJ1-3; D possibly corresponds to TRBD1 (5 bases). This CDR3 is 17 amino acids long. Trimming took 4 bases from V and 2 from J, leaving 18 bases between them. Germline loops: CDR1 MNHNY, CDR2 SVGAGI (reference sequence). CDR3 in DNA: TGTGCCAGCAGTTTCGCGGGGGGACCGGCGCCTGGAAACACCATATATTTT. Amino acids: CASSFAGGPAPGNTIYF.

This sequence joins TRBV4-1 and TRBJ2-4; either TRBD1 or TRBD2 may fit D (5 bases each). CDR1 is MGHRA and CDR2 is YSYEKL in the germline V gene. Trimming took off 3 bases at V and 0 bases at J, with 18 bases between the two ends. The CDR3 sequence is 18 residues long. Written as DNA, the CDR3 is TGCGCCAGCAGCCAGGGGCTGGCGGCGGGTTTAGCCAAAAACATTCAGTACTTC. Residues: CASSQGLAAGLAKNIQYF.

This clonotype was recorded a few times. For the CDR3, the DNA is TGCGCCAGCAGCGCCACAGGGACCTCCTACAATGAGCAGTTCTTC. Translation gives CASSATGTSYNEQFF. The chain uses TRBV5-1 and TRBJ2-1, with a weak D call TRBD1 (6 bases). Trimming pared 4 bases from V and 0 bases from J, leaving 11 bases between. The CDR3 spans 15 residues. The germline V gene has CDR1 SGHRS and CDR2 YFSETQ.

This chain connects TRBV4-1 to TRBJ2-1; the D is unclear. The CDR3 runs to 12 residues. The germline V gene encodes CDR1 MGHRA and CDR2 YSYEKL. The V gene lost 1 base and the J gene lost 5 bases, with 3 bases spanning the gap. The CDR3 nucleotides read TGCGCCAGCAGCCAAGCCGACAATGAGCAGTTCTTC. Its protein is CASSQADNEQFF.

This clonotype was seen a few times. The chain carries TRBV4-2 and TRBJ2-5; D is possibly TRBD2 (5 bases). Germline CDR1 LGHNA, CDR2 YNFKEQ. The CDR3 has 16 amino acids. Trimming shortened V by 5 bases and J by 5 bases, and 21 bases separated the two germline ends. CDR3 bases: TGTGCCAGCAGCACGGGGTATCGAGGGATCGGGGAGACCCAGTACTTC. The encoded protein is CASSTGYRGIGETQYF.

The V and J genes are TRBV19 and TRBJ2-5; possibly TRBD1 for D (5 bases). The CDR3 consists of 14 residues. The germline V and J ends were trimmed by 3 bases and 5 bases, with 13 bases remaining between them. CDR1 is LNHDA, CDR2 SQIVND, per germline (reference sequence). CDR3 sequence: CASSIWGFGETQYF. The CDR3 DNA sequence: TGTGCCAGTAGTATCTGGGGCTTCGGGGAGACCCAGTACTTC.

V gene TRBV2 combines with J gene TRBJ2-7; a possible D gene is TRBD1 (5 bases). The V end lost 8 bases, the J end lost 0 bases, and 11 bases lay between the germline ends. The CDR3 totals 13 residues. Germline-derived CDR1 and CDR2 are SNHLY and FYNNEI. CDR3 nucleotides: TGTGCCAGCGCCGGACACCCCTCCTACGAGCAGTACTTC. This codes for CASAGHPSYEQYF.

This clonotype was detected only a few times. This chain connects TRBV7-9 to TRBJ1-5, with D possibly matching TRBD1 (5 bases). V was pared by 0 bases and J by 7 bases, with 10 bases between. Germline assignment: CDR1 SEHNR and CDR2 FQNEAQ (reference sequence). This CDR3 is built from 14 residues. CDR3 nucleotide sequence: TGTGCCAGCAGCTTAGCAGGGGTTGAGCAGCCCCAGCATTTT. Protein sequence: CASSLAGVEQPQHF.